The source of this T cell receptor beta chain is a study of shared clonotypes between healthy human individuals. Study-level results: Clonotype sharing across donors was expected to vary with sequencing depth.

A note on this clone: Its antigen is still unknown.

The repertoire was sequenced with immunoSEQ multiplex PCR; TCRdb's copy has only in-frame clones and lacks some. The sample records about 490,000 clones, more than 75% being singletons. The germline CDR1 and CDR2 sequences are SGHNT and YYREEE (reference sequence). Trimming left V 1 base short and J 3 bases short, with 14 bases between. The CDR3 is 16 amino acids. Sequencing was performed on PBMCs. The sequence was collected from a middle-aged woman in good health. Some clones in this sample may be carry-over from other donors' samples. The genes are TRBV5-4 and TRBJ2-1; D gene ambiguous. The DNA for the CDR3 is TGTGCCAGCAGCTTGTCCTCTAGTAGTGGCTACAATGAGCAGTTCTTC. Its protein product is CASSLSSSSGYNEQFF.